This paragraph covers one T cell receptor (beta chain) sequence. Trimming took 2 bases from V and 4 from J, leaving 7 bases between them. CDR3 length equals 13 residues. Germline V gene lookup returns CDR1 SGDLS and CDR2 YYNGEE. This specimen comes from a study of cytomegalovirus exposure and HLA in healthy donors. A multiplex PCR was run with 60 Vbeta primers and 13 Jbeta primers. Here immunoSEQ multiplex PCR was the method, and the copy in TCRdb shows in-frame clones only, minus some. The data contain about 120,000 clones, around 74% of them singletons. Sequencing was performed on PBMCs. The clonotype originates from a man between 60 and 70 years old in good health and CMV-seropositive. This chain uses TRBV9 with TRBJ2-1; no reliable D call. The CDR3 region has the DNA TGTGCCAGCAGCGTCCGCGAATACAATGAGCAGTTCTTC. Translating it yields CASSVREYNEQFF.